The clone carrying this T cell receptor (beta chain) was counted a few times. This sample also contains other DNA sequences that code for the same CDR3. This specimen comes from a study of beta chain features in type 1 diabetes. One heparinised draw of blood, averaging around 120 mL, came from each donor. Expressed TCRB transcripts got sequenced, as all isolated RNA was reverse transcribed. Using immunoSEQ multiplex PCR, the repertoire was profiled, and TCRdb retains in-frame clones only, with some absent. The repertoire holds under 900,000 clones, with around a sixth as singletons. CDR3 length: 14 residues. Trimming removed 3 bases from V and 0 bases from J, with 6 bases in between. Germline V gene lookup returns CDR1 KGHSH and CDR2 LQKENI.

The clonotype originates from a young woman in good health. V usage is TRBV18 and J usage is TRBJ2-1; D is possibly TRBD2 (5 bases). Specimen: naive CD4+ T cells from blood. CDR3 region: CASSPTSSYNEQFF. The CDR3 DNA is TGTGCCAGCTCACCCACTAGCTCCTACAATGAGCAGTTCTTC.